This entry describes one TCR beta chain. The CDR3 runs 17 residues. Germline V gives CDR1 SEHNR, CDR2 FQNEAQ (reference sequence). Trimming at V came to 0 bases and at J to 4 bases, leaving 8 bases not matched to a gene. The sample comes from a study of shared clonotypes between healthy human individuals. Tens of thousands of T cell genomes (roughly 220 ng DNA) went into each sorted-subset replicate. TCRdb keeps only in-frame clones here, not all; method: immunoSEQ multiplex PCR. The top ten clones hold more than 0.12% of a sample with a few million clones, about 92% of them seen once. Sample: naive CD4+ T cells sorted from blood. Subset reported: CD45RA+ positively selected. The rearrangement joins TRBV7-9 to TRBJ2-3; TRBD2 aligns across 9 bases. The receptor was derived from a man between 18 and 35 years old in good health. As DNA, the CDR3 is TGTGCCAGCAGCTTAGCAGGCGGGGCGGGAGGGTCAGATACGCAGTATTTT. Protein product: CASSLAGGAGGSDTQYF.